Listed here are 22 T cell receptor beta chains from one sample, sequenced in a study of cytomegalovirus exposure and HLA in healthy donors. PCR primers comprised 60 Vbeta and 13 Jbeta primers. Method: immunoSEQ multiplex PCR; TCRdb's copy keeps in-frame clones and lacks some. The repertoire includes approximately 90,000 clones, roughly four fifths of them detected once, and roughly 3.6% sits in the top ten. The sequenced sample consisted of PBMCs. Receptors originate from a man in his thirties or forties in good health and CMV-seronegative.

This clone was observed once. DNA for the CDR3: TGTGCCACCAGTAAAAGGGGGCAAGAGACCCAGTACTTC. Translation: CATSKRGQETQYF. The chain joins TRBV15 to TRBJ2-5; a weak D match, TRBD1 (6 bases). This CDR3 has 13 residues. The V gene lost 6 bases and the J gene lost 2 bases, with 10 bases spanning the gap. Looked up from germline, CDR1 is LNHNV and CDR2 is YYDKDF (reference sequence).

The chain carries TRBV27 and TRBJ2-7, with 11 bases that match TRBD2. This CDR3 has 15 amino acids. Looked up from germline, CDR1 is MNHEY and CDR2 is SMNVEV (reference sequence). Trimming took 3 bases from V and 5 from J; bases not matched to a gene: 6. CDR3 residues: CASSLGGLAGHEQYF. The DNA of the CDR3 is TGTGCCAGCAGTTTGGGTGGACTAGCGGGCCACGAGCAGTACTTC.

V usage is TRBV25-1 and J usage is TRBJ1-3; TRBD1 matches 7 bases. Germline-derived CDR1 and CDR2 are MGHDK and SYGVNS. With V trimmed by 3 bases and J by 2 bases, 4 bases remained unmatched. There are 15 residues in the CDR3. CDR3 loop: CASSDSGGTGNTIYF. DNA for the CDR3: TGTGCCAGCAGTGATTCAGGGGGTACTGGAAACACCATATATTTT.

This chain joins TRBV7-9 and TRBJ1-1; 8 bases fit TRBD1. CDR3 size: 13 residues. The V gene end was trimmed by 8 bases and the J gene end by 4 bases; junction bases not matched to a gene: 6. Germline V gene lookup returns CDR1 SEHNR and CDR2 FQNEAQ (reference sequence). The CDR3 here is CASGQGGSTEAFF. The CDR3 nucleotides are TGTGCCAGCGGACAGGGAGGGAGCACTGAAGCTTTCTTT.

The rearrangement joins TRBV4-3 to TRBJ1-4, with 8 bases matching TRBD1. The CDR3 is made up of 15 amino acids. V trimming: 2 bases; J trimming: 6 bases; junction bases outside the gene matches: 5. Germline V gives CDR1 LGHNA, CDR2 YSLEER. The CDR3 nucleotides are TGCGCCAGCAGCCAAAGGACAGGGTGGGATGAAAAACTGTTTTTT. It codes for CASSQRTGWDEKLFF.

The V and J genes are TRBV2 and TRBJ2-3, with D possibly matching TRBD1 (6 bases). This CDR3 contains 16 residues. V dropped 7 bases and J dropped 2 bases, with 19 bases sitting between them. CDR1 is SNHLY, CDR2 FYNNEI, per germline. CDR3 coding DNA: TGTGCCAGCACAAAAGGGGGTAGGGGGAACACAGATACGCAGTATTTT. As protein: CASTKGGRGNTDTQYF. Full variable domain (outside the CDR3, taken from reference TRBV2 and TRBJ2-3): EPEVTQTPSHQVTQMGQEVILRCVPISNHLYFYWYRQILGQKVEFLVSFYNNEISEKSEIFDDQFSVERPDGSNFTLKIRSTKLEDSAMYFCASTKGGRGNTDTQYFGPGTRLTVL.

The chain has TRBV29-1 and TRBJ2-3, with a tentative D call TRBD2 (6 bases). V dropped 6 bases and J dropped 1 base, with 14 bases sitting between them. From germline, CDR1 is SQVTM and CDR2 ANQGSEA. This CDR3 has 14 residues. The CDR3 DNA reads as TGCAGCGTCCGAAAACTAGCCGGCACAGATACGCAGTATTTT. As protein: CSVRKLAGTDTQYF.

V usage is TRBV7-6 and J usage is TRBJ1-4; TRBD1 is a possible D gene (5 bases). Germline CDR1 is SGHVS and CDR2 is FNYEAQ. The length of the CDR3 is 15 residues. V lost 2 bases and J lost 8, with 15 bases in between. The CDR3 nucleotides read TGTGCCAGCAGCTTAAATTCAGGGTGGCAAGAAAAACTGTTTTTT. This codes for CASSLNSGWQEKLFF.

Comment on this clone: Other DNA sequences of this sample code for an identical CDR3. J is TRBJ1-1 and V is TRBV5-1; tentatively, D is TRBD1 (5 bases). The CDR3 loop spans 14 amino acids. Germline-derived CDR1 and CDR2 are SGHRS and YFSETQ. V lost 2 bases and J lost 1, with 9 bases in between. CDR3 region: CASSLGHKNTEAFF. DNA of the CDR3: TGCGCCAGCAGCTTAGGACACAAGAACACTGAAGCTTTCTTT.

The chain recombines TRBV30 with TRBJ2-7; a weak D match, TRBD2 (5 bases). Trimming cost V 0 bases and J 7 bases, with 10 bases left between them. The CDR3 sequence is 12 residues long. CDR1 is GTSNPN and CDR2 is SVGIG in the germline V gene (reference sequence). CDR3 sequence: CAWSVRGVEQYF. The DNA for the CDR3 is TGTGCCTGGAGTGTACGGGGTGTTGAGCAGTACTTC.

This chain uses TRBV6-5 with TRBJ2-1; 7 nucleotides align to TRBD1. V shed 3 bases and J 2 bases; nucleotides not matched to a gene: 4. The CDR3 loop spans 15 amino acids. Germline lookup yields CDR1 MNHEY and CDR2 SVGAGI. This CDR3 reads CASSYSQGAYNEQFF. CDR3 sequence (DNA): TGTGCCAGCAGTTATTCTCAGGGGGCCTACAATGAGCAGTTCTTC.

A single count supports this clone. This rearrangement joins TRBV10-3 to TRBJ1-1, with a weak D call TRBD1 (5 bases). There are 15 residues in the CDR3. Looked up from germline, CDR1 is ENHRY and CDR2 is SYGVKD. The V gene lost 0 bases and the J gene lost 0 bases, with 8 bases spanning the gap. The CDR3 spells CAISESRQLNTEAFF. As DNA, the CDR3 is TGTGCCATCAGTGAGTCACGACAGTTGAACACTGAAGCTTTCTTT.

The J gene is TRBJ2-3, the V gene TRBV6-5; D may be TRBD1 (6 bases). The V and J ends lost 3 bases and 2 bases respectively, with 15 bases between them. This CDR3 spans 16 amino acids. Germline V CDR1 and CDR2: MNHEY, SVGAGI. DNA of the CDR3: TGTGCCAGCAGTTATAGGGGGACGAAAGACACAGATACGCAGTATTTT. Its protein is CASSYRGTKDTDTQYF.

This chain connects TRBV5-1 to TRBJ2-7; 8 bases align to TRBD2. J lost 0 bases, V lost 10 bases, and 12 bases had no gene match. CDR3 length: 15 residues. Germline loops: CDR1 SGHRS, CDR2 YFSETQ. The CDR3: CASWRGSGASYEQYF. The CDR3 DNA is TGCGCCTCATGGCGTGGTAGCGGGGCCTCCTACGAGCAGTACTTC.

This clone was detected once. The rearrangement links TRBV6-1 to TRBJ2-2; 7 nucleotides match TRBD1. After removal of 7 bases from V and 0 bases from J, the junction contained 5 bases not matched to a gene. The CDR3 spans 15 residues. The V gene's germline CDR1 is MNHNS and CDR2 SASEGT. The CDR3 is CASNTGTANTGELFF. The CDR3 region has the DNA TGTGCCAGCAATACAGGGACAGCGAACACCGGGGAGCTGTTTTTT.

This chain links TRBV28 with TRBJ2-3, with 9 nucleotides matching TRBD2. Germline CDR1 reads MDHEN; CDR2 reads SYDVKM. V was pared by 9 bases and J by 1 base, with 8 bases of the junction left unmatched. The CDR3 length is 15 residues. The CDR3 spells CASALAGFRTDTQYF. The CDR3 nucleotides read TGTGCCAGTGCCCTAGCGGGATTTCGCACAGATACGCAGTATTTT.

The chain employs TRBV7-9 and TRBJ2-1; 11 bases align to TRBD2. Germline V gives CDR1 SEHNR, CDR2 FQNEAQ (reference sequence). Trimming cost V 0 bases and J 4 bases; bases outside gene matches: 11. The CDR3 has 19 amino acids. CDR3 sequence reads: CASSLANRLTSGRYNEQFF. The CDR3 nucleotides are TGTGCCAGCAGCTTAGCAAACCGCCTCACTAGCGGGAGATACAATGAGCAGTTCTTC.

This chain links TRBV5-1 with TRBJ2-2, with D unresolved. Germline V gene data show CDR1 as SGHRS and CDR2 as YFSETQ. The CDR3 length is 14 residues. Trimming took off 0 bases at V and 7 bases at J, with 10 bases between the two ends. The CDR3 nucleotides are TGCGCCAGCAGCTTGGCCCCCGGTTTCGGGGAGCTGTTTTTT. The encoded protein is CASSLAPGFGELFF. The complete variable domain, with remaining parts taken from reference TRBV5-1 and TRBJ2-2, reads KAGVTQTPRYLIKTRGQQVTLSCSPISGHRSVSWYQQTPGQGLQFLFEYFSETQRNKGNFPGRFSGRQFSNSRSEMNVSTLELGDSALYLCASSLAPGFGELFFGEGSRLTVL.

The chain couples TRBV7-2 to TRBJ1-1; the match to TRBD1 covers 8 bases. The V and J ends lost 6 bases and 0 bases, in that order; junction bases with no gene match: 6. Per the germline V gene, CDR1 is SGHTA and CDR2 is FQGNSA. The CDR3 spans 15 residues. As DNA, the CDR3 is TGTGCCAGCAGAACAGGGGGGGCAATGAACACTGAAGCTTTCTTT. Protein product: CASRTGGAMNTEAFF.

Only a few counts were recorded for this clone. The chain recombines TRBV5-1 with TRBJ1-6; D perhaps matches TRBD1 (5 bases). With 4 bases removed from V and 5 bases from J, the gap between germline ends came to 16 bases. CDR1 SGHRS and CDR2 YFSETQ come from the germline V gene. CDR3 length equals 16 residues. In DNA form, the CDR3 reads TGCGCCAGCAGCCGCGGGGCCCTTAGAAATAATTCACCCCTCCACTTT. Encoded protein: CASSRGALRNNSPLHF.

Worth noting for this clone: A junction boundary mismatches the germline segment, possibly from a read error. The chain has TRBV7-9 and TRBJ2-7, with TRBD2 matching 10 bases. Germline V gives CDR1 SEHNR, CDR2 FQNEAQ (reference sequence). The CDR3 is made up of 16 amino acids. CDR3 nucleotides: TGTTCCAGCAGCTTAGGACTAGCGGCAAGCTCCTACGAGCAGTACTTC. It translates to CSSSLGLAASSYEQYF.

V is TRBV19 and J is TRBJ1-5; 10 bases align to TRBD1. Germline V CDR1 and CDR2: LNHDA, SQIVND (reference sequence). The CDR3 is made up of 13 amino acids. The trim removed 5 bases at V and 7 bases at J, leaving 2 bases unmatched. The CDR3 bases are TGTGCCAGTAGTCCGGGACAGGGGCAGCCCCAGCATTTT. Protein product: CASSPGQGQPQHF.